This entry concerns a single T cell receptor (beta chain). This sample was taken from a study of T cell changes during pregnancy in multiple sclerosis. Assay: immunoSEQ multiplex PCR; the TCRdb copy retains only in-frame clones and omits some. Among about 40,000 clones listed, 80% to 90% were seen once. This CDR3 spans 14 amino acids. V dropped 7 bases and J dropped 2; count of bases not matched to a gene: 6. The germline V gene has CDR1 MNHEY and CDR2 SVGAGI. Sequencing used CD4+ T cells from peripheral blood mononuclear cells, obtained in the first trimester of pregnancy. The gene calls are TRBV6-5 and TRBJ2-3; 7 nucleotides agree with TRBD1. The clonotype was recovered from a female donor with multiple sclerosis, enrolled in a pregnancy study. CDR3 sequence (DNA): TGTGCCAGCAAGAGGGACAGCTCCACAGATACGCAGTATTTT. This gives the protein CASKRDSSTDTQYF.